This passage covers 30 T cell receptor beta chains from one sample sequenced in a study of CD8 T cells in ankylosing spondylitis. These TCRs' antigens remain unknown. TCRdb passed the 5' RACE reads through MiXCR, listing each CDR3 protein once. Of approximately 300,000 distinct CDR3 sequences listed, 8% were seen once; the top ten hold approximately 14%. Study-wide findings and caveats: It appeared that ankylosing spondylitis blood was characterized by a TCR beta motif of fewer than 10 highly homologous variants.

Source material: blood, either unsorted or a sorted T cell fraction (not recorded which). These receptor sequences come from a male donor with ankylosing spondylitis.

The table lists this clonotype with a few counts. V and J are TRBV27 and TRBJ2-3, with D tentatively TRBD1 (5 bases). The V gene's germline CDR1 is MNHEY and CDR2 SMNVEV (reference sequence). This CDR3 region has 14 residues. Trimming left V 8 bases short and J 0 bases short, with 12 bases between. The CDR3 spells CASQQATSTDTQYF. CDR3 DNA sequence: TGTGCCAGCCAACAGGCGACAAGCACAGATACGCAGTATTTT.

The chain links TRBV7-9 to TRBJ2-1; unclear D gene. Germline loops: CDR1 SEHNR, CDR2 FQNEAQ (reference sequence). Trimming took off 2 bases at V and 9 bases at J, with 8 bases between the two ends. This CDR3 is 12 amino acids long. The CDR3 DNA is TGTGCCAGCAGCTTAATTCTGGTTGAGCAGTTCTTC. Its protein is CASSLILVEQFF.

This clonotype was picked up a small number of times. The chain combines TRBV4-1 with TRBJ1-2; perhaps TRBD1 as D (6 bases). Trimming removed 1 base at V and 8 bases at J, with 14 bases between. The CDR3 length is 14 residues. Germline CDR1 reads MGHRA; CDR2 reads YSYEKL. The DNA of the CDR3 is TGCGCCAGCAGCCAAGGGGGGACACAAAACGGCTACACCTTC. Translating gives CASSQGGTQNGYTF.

The chain links TRBV7-8 to TRBJ1-1; weak D call: TRBD1 (6 bases). V shed 1 base and J shed 1 base, with 16 bases lying between them. Germline-derived CDR1 and CDR2 are SGHVS and FQNEAQ. This CDR3 contains 17 residues. Written as DNA, the CDR3 is TGTGCCAGCAGCTTAGGTCCTGGGGGGGCGCGGAACACTGAAGCTTTCTTT. Encoded protein: CASSLGPGGARNTEAFF.

At least ten counts were recorded for this clonotype. CDR3 nucleotides: TGCGCCAGCAGCTTGGAAGGCAGTCATAGATACAATGAGCAGTTCTTC. Amino acid sequence: CASSLEGSHRYNEQFF. The chain is built from TRBV5-1 and TRBJ2-1; D gene unclear. CDR1 and CDR2 from the germline V gene are SGHRS and YFSETQ. V lost 0 bases and J 4 bases, leaving 14 bases between the germline ends. The CDR3 runs 16 residues.

The genes are TRBV7-3 and TRBJ2-7; weak D call: TRBD2 (6 bases). The CDR3 extends over 16 amino acids. Trimming removed 5 bases at V and 2 bases at J, with 19 bases between. CDR1 is SGHTA, CDR2 FQGTGA, per germline. CDR3 sequence reads: CASSVTGTPGPYEQYF. CDR3 DNA: TGTGCCAGCAGCGTTACCGGGACTCCTGGCCCCTACGAGCAGTACTTC.

V usage is TRBV20-1 and J usage is TRBJ2-1, with D uncertain. V shed 0 bases and J shed 4 bases, with 13 bases lying between them. CDR3 length: 15 amino acids. Germline V gene data show CDR1 as DFQATT and CDR2 as SNEGSKA (reference sequence). CDR3 coding DNA: TGCAGTGCTAGAGAATCTACCGCGGCTTACAATGAGCAGTTCTTC. Translation gives CSARESTAAYNEQFF.

The table lists this clonotype with a few counts. The chain joins TRBV25-1 to TRBJ2-1; the match to TRBD2 covers 12 bases. The V segment lost 10 bases and the J segment 9 bases; nucleotides outside the gene matches: 10. Germline values: CDR1 MGHDK, CDR2 SYGVNS. This CDR3 comprises 14 residues. For the CDR3, the DNA is TGTGCCACCCAGGATTCTAGCGGGAGGGGTGAGCAGTTCTTC. Translating gives CATQDSSGRGEQFF.

Only a few counts were recorded for this clonotype. V and J are TRBV4-1 and TRBJ2-4; 8 positions match TRBD2. Germline V gene lookup returns CDR1 MGHRA and CDR2 YSYEKL. The ends lost 1 base at V and 9 bases at J; junction bases unmatched: 11. This CDR3 is 16 amino acids long. In DNA, the CDR3 is TGCGCCAGCAGCCAAGCGCCGGGACTAGTAAGGGCCATTCAGTACTTC. Residues: CASSQAPGLVRAIQYF.

At least ten counts were recorded for this clonotype. CDR3 residues: CASSPGLAGGPRSSGELFF. The CDR3 region has the DNA TGTGCCAGCAGCCCCGGACTAGCGGGAGGGCCAAGATCGTCCGGGGAGCTGTTTTTT. V gene TRBV3-1 combines with J gene TRBJ2-2; 15 nucleotides align to TRBD2. V dropped 4 bases and J dropped 6; count of bases not matched to a gene: 12. Germline CDR1 LGHDT, CDR2 YNNKEL (reference sequence). The CDR3 has 19 residues.

The V gene is TRBV14, the J gene TRBJ2-3; D gene ambiguous. CDR1 is SGHDN and CDR2 is FVKESK in the germline V gene. V shed 2 bases and J shed 2 bases, with 8 bases lying between them. This CDR3 region has 14 residues. Here the CDR3 reads CASSQRWVTDTQYF. The CDR3 bases are TGTGCCAGCAGCCAACGATGGGTCACAGATACGCAGTATTTT. The full variable domain, its missing parts supplied by reference TRBV14 and TRBJ2-3, is EAGVTQFPSHSVIEKGQTVTLRCDPISGHDNLYWYRRVMGKEIKFLLHFVKESKQDESGMPNNRFLAERTGGTYSTLKVQPAELEDSGVYFCASSQRWVTDTQYFGPGTRLTVL.

This chain uses TRBV20-1 with TRBJ1-4; D may be TRBD1 (5 bases). Germline CDR1 is DFQATT and CDR2 is SNEGSKA (reference sequence). The CDR3 extends over 12 amino acids. Deletions cut 7 bases from V and 8 bases from J, with 14 bases between. The CDR3 coding sequence is TGCAGTGTCCGTCAGGGTGGCGAAAAACTGTTTTTT. It codes for CSVRQGGEKLFF.

This clonotype showed up just a few times. The J gene is TRBJ2-3, the V gene TRBV7-2; the match to TRBD2 covers 10 bases. V lost 5 bases and J lost 5; bases outside the gene matches: 4. This CDR3 has 14 amino acids. Germline loops: CDR1 SGHTA, CDR2 FQGNSA. The CDR3 loop is CASSSGRAIDTQYF. DNA of the CDR3: TGTGCCAGCAGCAGCGGGAGGGCCATAGATACGCAGTATTTT. Looking up the rest from reference TRBV7-2 and TRBJ2-3 gives the full variable domain: GAGVSQSPSNKVTEKGKDVELRCDPISGHTALYWYRQSLGQGLEFLIYFQGNSAPDKSGLPSDRFSAERTGGSVSTLTIQRTQQEDSAVYLCASSSGRAIDTQYFGPGTRLTVL.

The gene calls are TRBV29-1 and TRBJ1-2; no definite D call. The CDR3 runs 14 residues. Germline V CDR1 and CDR2: SQVTM, ANQGSEA. Trimming took off 0 bases at V and 6 bases at J, with 14 bases between the two ends. This CDR3 reads CSVEDRSVAHGYTF. CDR3 sequence (DNA): TGCAGCGTTGAAGATCGTTCGGTGGCCCATGGCTACACCTTC.

This clonotype was counted ten times or more. This chain connects TRBV5-5 to TRBJ2-1; D gene unclear. CDR1 and CDR2 (germline): SGHKS, YYEKEE (reference sequence). This CDR3 region has 11 residues. Trimming left V 4 bases short and J 9 bases short, with 8 bases between. CDR3 region: CASSLDLEQFF. In DNA form, the CDR3 reads TGTGCCAGCAGCCTAGACCTTGAGCAGTTCTTC.

This clonotype has just a few counts. The V call is TRBV20-1, the J call TRBJ1-5; possibly TRBD1 for D (6 bases). The CDR3 consists of 15 residues. V shed 3 bases and J shed 9 bases, with 21 bases lying between them. Germline V gives CDR1 DFQATT, CDR2 SNEGSKA (reference sequence). CDR3 bases: TGCAGTGCTAGGAGGGGAGACGGCTTACAGGGGCCCCAGCATTTT. It encodes CSARRGDGLQGPQHF.

This chain uses TRBV5-4 with TRBJ2-3; 8 bases match TRBD2. V shed 4 bases, J shed 6 bases, and the junction held 13 bases outside the gene matches. The V gene's germline CDR1 is SGHNT and CDR2 YYREEE (reference sequence). The CDR3 runs 16 residues. The CDR3 coding sequence is TGTGCCAGCAGCACCAGAACTAGCGGCCATGGTGATACGCAGTATTTT. Translation gives CASSTRTSGHGDTQYF.

In its sample, this clonotype was seen many times. J is TRBJ1-3 and V is TRBV5-1; D unresolved. The CDR3 spans 14 residues. Per germline, CDR1 SGHRS and CDR2 YFSETQ. With 1 base removed from V and 2 bases from J, the gap between germline ends came to 7 bases. CDR3 protein: CASSLTVAGNTIYF. The CDR3 bases are TGCGCCAGCAGCTTGACAGTCGCTGGAAACACCATATATTTT. Supplemented by reference TRBV5-1 and TRBJ1-3, the full variable domain reads KAGVTQTPRYLIKTRGQQVTLSCSPISGHRSVSWYQQTPGQGLQFLFEYFSETQRNKGNFPGRFSGRQFSNSRSEMNVSTLELGDSALYLCASSLTVAGNTIYFGEGSWLTVV.

The J gene is TRBJ2-4, the V gene TRBV24-1, with TRBD2 matching 9 bases. Per the germline V gene, CDR1 is KGHDR and CDR2 is SFDVKD. Trimming took 3 bases from V and 4 from J; bases not matched to a gene: 9. The CDR3 runs to 17 residues. CDR3 bases: TGTGCCACCAGTGATCCTAATGCCCTAGCGGGGAAAAACATTCAGTACTTC. Translating gives CATSDPNALAGKNIQYF.

The chain uses TRBV11-2 and TRBJ2-3, with D tentatively TRBD2 (7 bases). This CDR3 has 16 residues. V was trimmed by 5 bases and J by 0 bases, leaving 15 bases between them. Germline V lookup: CDR1 SGHAT, CDR2 FQNNGV. CDR3 amino acids: CASSRGAQRSTDTQYF. In DNA, the CDR3 is TGTGCCAGCAGCCGGGGGGCCCAACGTAGCACAGATACGCAGTATTTT.

The CDR3 protein is CASSLLTSLTDTQYF. Here the CDR3 DNA reads TGTGCCAGCAGCTTATTAACTAGCCTAACAGATACGCAGTATTTT. J is TRBJ2-3 and V is TRBV7-6, with a possible D match to TRBD2 (6 bases). Germline CDR1 SGHVS, CDR2 FNYEAQ. Trimming removed 2 bases from V and 3 bases from J, with 12 bases in between. CDR3 length equals 15 residues.

This clonotype was found many times. The chain uses TRBV27 and TRBJ1-6; D remains unclear. The CDR3 runs to 15 residues. V lost 7 bases and J 10 bases, leaving 20 bases between the germline ends. Germline CDR1 is MNHEY and CDR2 is SMNVEV (reference sequence). CDR3 DNA: TGTGCCAGCACCGACAAGGTCCACCCGGGGTCACCCCTCCACTTT. As protein: CASTDKVHPGSPLHF.

This clonotype turned up a few times. This rearrangement joins TRBV10-3 to TRBJ2-1, with D maybe TRBD1 (6 bases). The CDR3 runs to 13 residues. Germline assignment: CDR1 ENHRY and CDR2 SYGVKD. The ends were cut back, 5 bases at V and 7 bases at J, with 12 bases in the middle. CDR3 region: CAISLDSPNEQFF. The CDR3 bases are TGTGCCATCAGTTTGGACAGTCCGAATGAGCAGTTCTTC.

As regards this clonotype: At one boundary the junction diverges from the germline segment, which might be a read error. The chain is built from TRBV11-3 and TRBJ2-3; 8 bases agree with TRBD1. Germline CDR1 SGHNT, CDR2 YENEEA. The CDR3 runs to 15 residues. The CDR3 DNA reads TGTGCCAGCAGCGTAGAACAGGGGGGCACAGATACGCAGTATTTT. Amino acids: CASSVEQGGTDTQYF.

The genes are TRBV12-3 or TRBV12-4 and TRBJ1-2; D unresolved. Trimming pared 6 bases from V and 7 bases from J, leaving 15 bases between. The CDR3 has 13 amino acids. The chain's CDR3 is CASRPRLYGGYTF. The DNA for the CDR3 is TGTGCCAGCAGGCCCAGGCTCTATGGTGGCTACACCTTC.

V usage is TRBV27 and J usage is TRBJ2-7; TRBD1 agrees at 8 bases. V was clipped by 4 bases and J by 12 bases; unmatched bases: 17. This CDR3 has 15 residues. Per germline, CDR1 MNHEY and CDR2 SMNVEV (reference sequence). CDR3 protein: CASSSRDRFFPLGYF. The CDR3 DNA is TGTGCCAGCAGTTCCCGGGACAGGTTTTTTCCCCTGGGGTACTTC.

This clonotype was seen only a few times. The V call is TRBV14, the J call TRBJ2-5; TRBD1 is a possible D gene (6 bases). V was cut by 5 bases and J by 3 bases, with 19 bases left in between. The germline gives CDR1 SGHDN, CDR2 FVKESK. The length of the CDR3 is 16 residues. This chain's CDR3 is CASSNLGGQGEETQYF. The CDR3 DNA reads TGTGCCAGCAGCAACCTTGGGGGCCAGGGAGAAGAGACCCAGTACTTC.

CDR3 coding DNA: TGCAGTGCTCCGGGAGTGCCCCTCAATGAGCAGTTCTTC. Translation: CSAPGVPLNEQFF. The rearrangement links TRBV20-1 to TRBJ2-1; D is perhaps TRBD2 (6 bases). The V gene's germline CDR1 is DFQATT and CDR2 SNEGSKA (reference sequence). This CDR3 is 13 amino acids long. Trimming removed 5 bases from V and 6 bases from J, with 14 bases in between.

The chain combines TRBV5-1 with TRBJ2-7; tentatively, D is TRBD1 or TRBD2 (6 bases each). CDR3 length: 15 residues. Germline-derived CDR1 and CDR2 are SGHRS and YFSETQ. The V and J ends lost 7 bases and 7 bases respectively, with 24 bases between them. Written as DNA, the CDR3 is TGCGCCAGCGACCCCTACGGAGGGGGACCCAGGGAGCAGTACTTC. Its translation is CASDPYGGGPREQYF. Looking up the rest from reference TRBV5-1 and TRBJ2-7 gives the full variable domain: KAGVTQTPRYLIKTRGQQVTLSCSPISGHRSVSWYQQTPGQGLQFLFEYFSETQRNKGNFPGRFSGRQFSNSRSEMNVSTLELGDSALYLCASDPYGGGPREQYFGPGTRLTVT.

This clonotype has only a few counts. In nucleotides, the CDR3 is TGCAGCGTCGACGTAGGGGGGGGTAACAATGAGCAGTTCTTC. Translated: CSVDVGGGNNEQFF. The gene calls are TRBV29-1 and TRBJ2-1, with D maybe TRBD2 (7 bases). Germline V gene data show CDR1 as SQVTM and CDR2 as ANQGSEA. This CDR3 contains 14 residues. The germline V and J ends were trimmed by 6 bases and 5 bases, with 17 bases remaining between them.